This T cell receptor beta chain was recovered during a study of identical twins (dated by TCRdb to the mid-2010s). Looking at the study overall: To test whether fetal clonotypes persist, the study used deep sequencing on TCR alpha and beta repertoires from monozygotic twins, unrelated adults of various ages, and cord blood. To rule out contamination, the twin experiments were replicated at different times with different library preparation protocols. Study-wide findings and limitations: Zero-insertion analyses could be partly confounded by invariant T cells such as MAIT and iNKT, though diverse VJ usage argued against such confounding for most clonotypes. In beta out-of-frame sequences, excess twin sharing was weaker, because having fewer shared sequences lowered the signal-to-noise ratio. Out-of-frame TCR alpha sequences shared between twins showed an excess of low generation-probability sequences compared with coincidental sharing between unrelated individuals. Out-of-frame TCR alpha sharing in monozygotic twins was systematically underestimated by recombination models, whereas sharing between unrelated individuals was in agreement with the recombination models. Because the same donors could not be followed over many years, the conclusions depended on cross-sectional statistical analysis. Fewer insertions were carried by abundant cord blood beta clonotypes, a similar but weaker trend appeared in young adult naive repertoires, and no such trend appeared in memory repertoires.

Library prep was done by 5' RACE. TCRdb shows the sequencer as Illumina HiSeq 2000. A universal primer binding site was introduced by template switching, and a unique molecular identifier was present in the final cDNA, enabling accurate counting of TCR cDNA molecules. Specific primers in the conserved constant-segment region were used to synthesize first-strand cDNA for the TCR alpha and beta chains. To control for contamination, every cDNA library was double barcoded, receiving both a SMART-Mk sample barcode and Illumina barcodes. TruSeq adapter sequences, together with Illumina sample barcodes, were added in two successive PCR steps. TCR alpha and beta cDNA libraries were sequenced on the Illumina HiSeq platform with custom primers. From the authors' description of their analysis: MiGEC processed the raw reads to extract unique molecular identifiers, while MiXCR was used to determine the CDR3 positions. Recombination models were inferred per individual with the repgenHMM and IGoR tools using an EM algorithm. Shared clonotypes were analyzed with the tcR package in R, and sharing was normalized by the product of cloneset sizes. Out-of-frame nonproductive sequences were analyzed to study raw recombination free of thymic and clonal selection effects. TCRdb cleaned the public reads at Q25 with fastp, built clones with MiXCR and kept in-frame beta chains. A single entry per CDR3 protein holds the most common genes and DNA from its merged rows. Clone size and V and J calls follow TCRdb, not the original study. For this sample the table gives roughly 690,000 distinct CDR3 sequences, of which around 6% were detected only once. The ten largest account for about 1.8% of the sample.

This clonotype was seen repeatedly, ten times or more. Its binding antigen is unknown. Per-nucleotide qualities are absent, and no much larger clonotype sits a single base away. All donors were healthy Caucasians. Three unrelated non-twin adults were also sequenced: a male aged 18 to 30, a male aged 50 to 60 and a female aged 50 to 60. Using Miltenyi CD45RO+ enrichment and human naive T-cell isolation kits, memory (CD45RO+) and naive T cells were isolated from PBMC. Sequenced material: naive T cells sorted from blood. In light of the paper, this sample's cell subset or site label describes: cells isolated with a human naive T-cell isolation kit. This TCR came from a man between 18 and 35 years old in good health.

The DNA reads as follows: TGTGCCAGCAGCCCCACGACAGGGGGTGTATATGGCTACACCTTC. It is translated as CASSPTTGGVYGYTF. The rearranged chain carries TRBV7-9 and TRBJ1-2, with 9 bases matching TRBD1. V and J are trimmed by 5 bases and 5 bases, and the gene matches miss 9 bases of the junction. The CDR3 starts with the cysteine, ends with the phenylalanine, and has 15 residues. The only DNA kept is the CDR3, 45 bases in frame from the first base. As encoded in the germline V gene (reference sequence), CDR1 is SEHNR while CDR2 is FQNEAQ. When the CDR3 is completed using the reference TRBV7-9 and TRBJ1-2 genes on either side, the full variable domain is DTGVSQNPRHKITKRGQNVTFRCDPISEHNRLYWYRQTLGQGPEFLTYFQNEAQLEKSRLLSDRFSAERPKGSFSTLEIQRTEQGDSAMYLCASSPTTGGVYGYTFGSGTRLTVV.